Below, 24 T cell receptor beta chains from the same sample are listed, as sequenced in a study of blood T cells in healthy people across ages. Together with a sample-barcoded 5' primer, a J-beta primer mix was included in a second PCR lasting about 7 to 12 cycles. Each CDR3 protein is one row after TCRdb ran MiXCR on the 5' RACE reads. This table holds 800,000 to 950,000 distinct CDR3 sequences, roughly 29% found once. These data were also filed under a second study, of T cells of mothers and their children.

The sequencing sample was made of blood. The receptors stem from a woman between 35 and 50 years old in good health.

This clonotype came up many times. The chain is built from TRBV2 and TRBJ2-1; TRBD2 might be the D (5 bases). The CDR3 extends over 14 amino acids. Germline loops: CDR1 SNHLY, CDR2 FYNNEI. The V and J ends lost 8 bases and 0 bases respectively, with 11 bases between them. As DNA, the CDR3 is TGTGCCAGCTCAAGCGGTTTCTCCTACAATGAGCAGTTCTTC. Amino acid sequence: CASSSGFSYNEQFF.

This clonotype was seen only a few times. The CDR3 spells CASSWTGASSGANVLTF. The DNA for the CDR3 is TGTGCCAGCAGCTGGACAGGGGCCAGCTCTGGGGCCAACGTCCTGACTTTC. The chain uses TRBV7-9 and TRBJ2-6; 9 nucleotides line up with TRBD1. V was pared by 4 bases and J by 0 bases, with 4 bases of the junction left unmatched. This CDR3 region has 17 residues. Germline V lookup: CDR1 SEHNR, CDR2 FQNEAQ (reference sequence).

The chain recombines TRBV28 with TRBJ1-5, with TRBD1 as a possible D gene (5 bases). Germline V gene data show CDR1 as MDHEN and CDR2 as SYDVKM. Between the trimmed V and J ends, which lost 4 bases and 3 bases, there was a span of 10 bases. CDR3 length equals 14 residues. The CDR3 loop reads CASSWGNVNQPQHF. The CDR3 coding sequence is TGTGCCAGCAGTTGGGGCAATGTCAATCAGCCCCAGCATTTT.

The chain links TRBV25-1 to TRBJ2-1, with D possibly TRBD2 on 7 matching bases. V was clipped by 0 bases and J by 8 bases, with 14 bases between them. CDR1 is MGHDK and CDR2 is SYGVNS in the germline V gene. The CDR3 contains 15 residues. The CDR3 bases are TGTGCCAGCAGTGAATATAAAGGGGGGGGCGATGAGCAGTTCTTC. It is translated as CASSEYKGGGDEQFF.

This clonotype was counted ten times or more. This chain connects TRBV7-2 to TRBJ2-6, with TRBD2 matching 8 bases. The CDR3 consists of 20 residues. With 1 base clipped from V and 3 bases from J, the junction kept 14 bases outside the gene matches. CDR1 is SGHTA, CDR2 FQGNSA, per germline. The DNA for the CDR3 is TGTGCCAGCAGCTTAGTGTCGAGGACTAGCCCGGGGTTTGGGGCCAACGTCCTGACTTTC. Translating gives CASSLVSRTSPGFGANVLTF.

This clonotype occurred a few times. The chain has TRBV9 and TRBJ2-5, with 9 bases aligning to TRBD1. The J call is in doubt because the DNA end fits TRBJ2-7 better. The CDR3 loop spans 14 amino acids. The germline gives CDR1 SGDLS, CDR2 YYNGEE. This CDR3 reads CASSTGGDNYEQYF. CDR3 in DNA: TGTGCCAGTAGCACAGGGGGCGACAATTACGAGCAGTACTTC.

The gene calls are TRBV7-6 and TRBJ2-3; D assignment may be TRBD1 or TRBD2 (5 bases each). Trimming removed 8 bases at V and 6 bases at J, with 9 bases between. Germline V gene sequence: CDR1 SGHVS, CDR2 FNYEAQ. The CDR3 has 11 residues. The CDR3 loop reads CASGGPDTQYF. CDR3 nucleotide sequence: TGTGCCAGCGGGGGTCCGGATACGCAGTATTTT.

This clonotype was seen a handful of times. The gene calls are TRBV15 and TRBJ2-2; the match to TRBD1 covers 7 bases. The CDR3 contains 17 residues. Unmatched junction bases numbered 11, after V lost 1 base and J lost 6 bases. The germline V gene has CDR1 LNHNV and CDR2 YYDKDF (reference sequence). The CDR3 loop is CATSRVRQGLKAGELFF. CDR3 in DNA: TGTGCCACCAGCAGAGTCCGACAGGGTTTGAAGGCCGGGGAGCTGTTTTTT.

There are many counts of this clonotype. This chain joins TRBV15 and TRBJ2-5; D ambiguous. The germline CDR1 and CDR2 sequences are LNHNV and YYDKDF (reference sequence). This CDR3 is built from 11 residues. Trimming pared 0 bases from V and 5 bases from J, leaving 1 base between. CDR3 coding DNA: TGTGCCACCAGCAGAGATGAGACCCAGTACTTC. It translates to CATSRDETQYF.

CDR3 residues: CAWGQGAGQPQHF. CDR3 coding DNA: TGTGCCTGGGGACAGGGGGCCGGGCAGCCCCAGCATTTT. This chain links TRBV30 with TRBJ1-5; 11 bases agree with TRBD1. The CDR3 is made up of 13 amino acids. The ends lost 5 bases at V and 7 bases at J; junction bases unmatched: 4. Germline lookup yields CDR1 GTSNPN and CDR2 SVGIG (reference sequence).

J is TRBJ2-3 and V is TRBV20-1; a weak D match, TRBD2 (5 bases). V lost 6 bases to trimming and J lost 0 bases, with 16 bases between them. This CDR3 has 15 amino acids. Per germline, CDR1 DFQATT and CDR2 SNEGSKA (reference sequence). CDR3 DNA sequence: TGCAGTGCCCTTCGAAGCGGATCTAGCACAGATACGCAGTATTTT. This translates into CSALRSGSSTDTQYF.

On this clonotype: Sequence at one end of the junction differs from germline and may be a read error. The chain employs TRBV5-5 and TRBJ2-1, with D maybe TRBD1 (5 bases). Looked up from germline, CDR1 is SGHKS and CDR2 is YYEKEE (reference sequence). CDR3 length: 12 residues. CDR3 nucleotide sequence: TGTGCCAGCAGCTTTCAGGGTAATGTGCAGTTCTTC. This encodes CASSFQGNVQFF.

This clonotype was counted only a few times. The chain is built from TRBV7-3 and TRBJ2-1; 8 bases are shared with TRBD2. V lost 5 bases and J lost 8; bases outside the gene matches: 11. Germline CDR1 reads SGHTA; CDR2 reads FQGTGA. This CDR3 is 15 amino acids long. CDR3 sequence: CASSKTGGPMDEQFF. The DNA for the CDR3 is TGTGCCAGCAGCAAGACGGGGGGGCCCATGGATGAGCAGTTCTTC.

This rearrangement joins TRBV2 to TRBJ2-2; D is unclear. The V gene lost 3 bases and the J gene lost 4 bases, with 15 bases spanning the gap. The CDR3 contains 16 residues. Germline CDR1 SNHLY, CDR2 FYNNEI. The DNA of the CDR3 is TGTGCCAGCAGTGAGGCAGTGAGATCGAGCACCGGGGAGCTGTTTTTT. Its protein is CASSEAVRSSTGELFF.

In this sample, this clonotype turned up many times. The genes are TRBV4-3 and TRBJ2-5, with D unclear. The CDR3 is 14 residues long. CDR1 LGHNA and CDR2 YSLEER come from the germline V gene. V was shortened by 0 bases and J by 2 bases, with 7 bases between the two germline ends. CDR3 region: CASSQEPQQETQYF. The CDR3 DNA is TGCGCCAGCAGCCAAGAACCCCAGCAAGAGACCCAGTACTTC.

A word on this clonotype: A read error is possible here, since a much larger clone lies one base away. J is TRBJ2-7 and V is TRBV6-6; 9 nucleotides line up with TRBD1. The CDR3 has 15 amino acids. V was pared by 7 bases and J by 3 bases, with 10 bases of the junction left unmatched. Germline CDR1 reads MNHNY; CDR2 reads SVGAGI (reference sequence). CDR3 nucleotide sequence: TGTGCCAGCATGGGGAGGGGACAGGGAGTCTACGAGCAGTACTTC. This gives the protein CASMGRGQGVYEQYF.

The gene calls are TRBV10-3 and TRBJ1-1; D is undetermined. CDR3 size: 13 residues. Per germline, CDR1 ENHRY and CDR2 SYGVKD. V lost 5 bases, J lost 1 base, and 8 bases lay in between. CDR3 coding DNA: TGTGCCATCAGTCCTACACCGAACACTGAAGCTTTCTTT. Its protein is CAISPTPNTEAFF.

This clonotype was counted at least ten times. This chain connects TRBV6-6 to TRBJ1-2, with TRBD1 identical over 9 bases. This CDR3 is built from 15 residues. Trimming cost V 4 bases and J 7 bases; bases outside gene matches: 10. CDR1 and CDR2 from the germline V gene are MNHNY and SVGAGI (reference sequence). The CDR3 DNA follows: TGTGCCAGCAGTTCTCCGGGACAGGGAGGCAGTGGCTACACCTTC. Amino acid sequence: CASSSPGQGGSGYTF.

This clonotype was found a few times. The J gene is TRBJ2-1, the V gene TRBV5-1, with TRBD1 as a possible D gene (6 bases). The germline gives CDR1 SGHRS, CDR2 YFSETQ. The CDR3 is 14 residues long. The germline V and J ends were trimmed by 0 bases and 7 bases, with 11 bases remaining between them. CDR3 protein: CASSLGQEWNEQFF. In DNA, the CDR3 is TGCGCCAGCAGCTTGGGACAGGAATGGAATGAGCAGTTCTTC.

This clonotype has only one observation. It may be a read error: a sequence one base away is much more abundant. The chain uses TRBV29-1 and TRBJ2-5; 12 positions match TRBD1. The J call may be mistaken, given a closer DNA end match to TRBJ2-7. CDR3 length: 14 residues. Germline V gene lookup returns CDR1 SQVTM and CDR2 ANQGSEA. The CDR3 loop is CSVARDRGRYEQYF. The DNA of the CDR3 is TGCAGCGTTGCCCGGGACAGGGGGCGGTACGAGCAGTACTTC.

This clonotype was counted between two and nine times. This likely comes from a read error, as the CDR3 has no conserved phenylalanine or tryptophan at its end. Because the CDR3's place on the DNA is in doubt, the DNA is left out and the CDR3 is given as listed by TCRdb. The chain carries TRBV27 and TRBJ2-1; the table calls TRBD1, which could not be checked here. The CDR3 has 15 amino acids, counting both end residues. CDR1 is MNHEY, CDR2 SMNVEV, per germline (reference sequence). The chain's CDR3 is CASSGAAPPSYTFGS.

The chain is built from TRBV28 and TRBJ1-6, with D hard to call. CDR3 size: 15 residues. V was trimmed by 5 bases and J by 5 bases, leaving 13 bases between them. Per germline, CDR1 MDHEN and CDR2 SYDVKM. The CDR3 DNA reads TGTGCCAGCAGTCCGCCCTGGGGTAATAATTCACCCCTCCACTTT. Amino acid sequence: CASSPPWGNNSPLHF.

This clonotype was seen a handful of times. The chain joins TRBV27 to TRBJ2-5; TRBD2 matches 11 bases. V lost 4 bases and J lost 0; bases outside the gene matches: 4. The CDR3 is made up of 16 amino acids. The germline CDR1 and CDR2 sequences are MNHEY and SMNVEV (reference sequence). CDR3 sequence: CASSSRLAGNQETQYF. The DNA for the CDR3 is TGTGCCAGCAGTTCCAGACTAGCGGGGAACCAAGAGACCCAGTACTTC.

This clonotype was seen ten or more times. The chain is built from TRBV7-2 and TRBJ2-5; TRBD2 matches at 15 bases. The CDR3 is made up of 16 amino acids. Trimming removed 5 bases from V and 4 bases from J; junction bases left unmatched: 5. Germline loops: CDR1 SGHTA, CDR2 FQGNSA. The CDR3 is CASSPPGLAGGETQYF. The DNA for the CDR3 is TGTGCCAGCAGCCCCCCGGGACTAGCGGGGGGAGAGACCCAGTACTTC.